This T cell receptor beta chain was captured by sequencing in a study of naive and memory T cell subsets. Two oligonucleotides, mixed equimolar, formed the beta constant-region primer covering TRBC1 and TRBC2. Nested alpha and beta constant-region primers with the SP2 primer drove four PCR rounds on ligated cDNA. TCRdb re-analysed the UMI-ligation and nested PCR reads in MiXCR, keeping a single row per CDR3 protein. The sample holds roughly 130,000 distinct CDR3 sequences, roughly 32% seen once. Between the trimmed V and J ends, which lost 2 bases and 5 bases, there was a span of 9 bases. This CDR3 has 13 residues. The germline V gene encodes CDR1 SQVTM and CDR2 ANQGSEA. CMV status came from CD4+ IFNgamma after overnight CMV lysate stimulation. After CD4 positive bead selection, the CD4-negative fraction gave CD8 T cells. A few counts support this clonotype. Its specificity is unknown. Findings and caveats of the study: RNA-based TCR counts may shift with T cell activation and differentiation.

The rearrangement links TRBV29-1 to TRBJ2-2, with a weak D call TRBD1 (5 bases). The clonotype comes from a human donor in good health. The sample taken for sequencing was central memory CD4+ T cells from blood. CDR3 DNA: TGCAGCGTTGAAAAGGGGTTTACCGGGGAGCTGTTTTTT. It is translated as CSVEKGFTGELFF.